This T cell receptor (beta chain) was recorded in a study of T cells in narcolepsy. Study overall: Enrolled donors included narcolepsy type 1 or type 2 patients and healthy controls.

The study, taken as a whole, reports: Comparing one patient's CSF and blood CD4+ clonotypes highlighted HCRT- and TRIB2-specific autoreactive clonotypes. No autoreactive T cell clone sequences appeared in some memory CD4+ repertoires. Healthy controls reportedly lacked the autoreactive clonotypes serially found in patients' blood.

About this clone itself: No antigen is known for it.

Measured with immunoSEQ multiplex PCR; TCRdb has only the in-frame clones, and not every one. The data show roughly 11,000 clones, with approximately 94% seen just once and 1.1% held by the top ten. Germline-derived CDR1 and CDR2 are LNHDA and SQIVND (reference sequence). The junction had 4 bases not matched to a gene; V was cut back by 4 bases and J by 4 bases. CDR3 size: 15 residues. Specimen: CD45RA- memory CD4+ T cells from PBMCs. The sequence derives from a human donor with narcolepsy. V usage is TRBV19 and J usage is TRBJ1-4, with 9 bases fitting TRBD1. CDR3 sequence reads: CASSTVTGGNEKLFF. The DNA for the CDR3 is TGTGCCAGTAGTACGGTGACAGGGGGTAATGAAAAACTGTTTTTT. Supplemented by reference TRBV19 and TRBJ1-4, the full variable domain reads DGGITQSPKYLFRKEGQNVTLSCEQNLNHDAMYWYRQDPGQGLRLIYYSQIVNDFQKGDIAEGYSVSREKKESFPLTVTSAQKNPTAFYLCASSTVTGGNEKLFFGSGTQLSVL.